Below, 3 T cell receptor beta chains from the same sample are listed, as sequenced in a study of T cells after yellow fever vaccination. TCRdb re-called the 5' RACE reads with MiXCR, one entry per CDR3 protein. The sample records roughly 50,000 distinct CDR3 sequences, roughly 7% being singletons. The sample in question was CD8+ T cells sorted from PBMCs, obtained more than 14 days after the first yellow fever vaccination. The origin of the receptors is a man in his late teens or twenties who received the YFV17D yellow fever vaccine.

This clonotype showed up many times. Here the CDR3 reads CASIVSSTEAEAFF. The CDR3 bases are TGTGCCAGCATCGTGTCCTCAACAGAGGCTGAAGCTTTCTTT. The chain recombines TRBV6-5 with TRBJ1-1; D not certain. The CDR3 loop spans 14 amino acids. Germline CDR1 MNHEY, CDR2 SVGAGI. With 7 bases removed from V and 6 bases from J, the gap between germline ends came to 18 bases.

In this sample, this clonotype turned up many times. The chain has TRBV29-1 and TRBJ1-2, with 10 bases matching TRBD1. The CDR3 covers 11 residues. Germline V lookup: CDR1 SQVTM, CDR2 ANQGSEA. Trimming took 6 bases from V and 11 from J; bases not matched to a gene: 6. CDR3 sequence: CSVPDRGIYTF. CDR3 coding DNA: TGCAGCGTACCGGACAGGGGGATTTACACCTTC.

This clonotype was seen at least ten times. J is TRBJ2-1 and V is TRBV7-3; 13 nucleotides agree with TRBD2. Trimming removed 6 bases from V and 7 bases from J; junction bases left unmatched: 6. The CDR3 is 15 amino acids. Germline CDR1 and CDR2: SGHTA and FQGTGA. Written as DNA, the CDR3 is TGTGCCAGCAGTAGGACTAGCGGGGGCCGTAATGAGCAGTTCTTC. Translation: CASSRTSGGRNEQFF.